The source of this TCR beta chain is a study of T cell repertoires in cytomegalovirus infection. Looking at the study overall: Peptides in the study included HLA-C-restricted and HLA-B-restricted CMV epitopes.

The study's findings and limits: Individuals carrying CMV plus the relevant HLA were identified by cumulative frequency of public TCR beta families. Dominating the ex vivo response were TCR beta clonotypes that were CMV-specific and HLA-C-restricted.

TCRdb analysed the reads with MiXCR anew, one entry per CDR3 protein. This sample has 700,000 to 900,000 distinct CDR3 sequences, with roughly 29% found just once. As to this clonotype: No antigen is known for it.

Trimming cost V 5 bases and J 8 bases, with 18 bases left between them. There are 15 residues in the CDR3. Germline values: CDR1 SNHLY, CDR2 FYNNEI. The sequenced sample was cultured CD8+ T cells from PBMCs, obtained from culture after CMV antigen stimulation. The clonotype originates from a human donor in good health (CMV status not recorded). Some clones in this sample may be carry-over from other donors' samples. The chain joins TRBV2 to TRBJ1-4; D uncertain. DNA for the CDR3: TGTGCCAGCAGTTACCTCGCCACGTTGCGGGAAAAACTGTTTTTT. Encoded protein: CASSYLATLREKLFF. The full variable domain, its missing parts supplied by reference TRBV2 and TRBJ1-4, is EPEVTQTPSHQVTQMGQEVILRCVPISNHLYFYWYRQILGQKVEFLVSFYNNEISEKSEIFDDQFSVERPDGSNFTLKIRSTKLEDSAMYFCASSYLATLREKLFFGSGTQLSVL.